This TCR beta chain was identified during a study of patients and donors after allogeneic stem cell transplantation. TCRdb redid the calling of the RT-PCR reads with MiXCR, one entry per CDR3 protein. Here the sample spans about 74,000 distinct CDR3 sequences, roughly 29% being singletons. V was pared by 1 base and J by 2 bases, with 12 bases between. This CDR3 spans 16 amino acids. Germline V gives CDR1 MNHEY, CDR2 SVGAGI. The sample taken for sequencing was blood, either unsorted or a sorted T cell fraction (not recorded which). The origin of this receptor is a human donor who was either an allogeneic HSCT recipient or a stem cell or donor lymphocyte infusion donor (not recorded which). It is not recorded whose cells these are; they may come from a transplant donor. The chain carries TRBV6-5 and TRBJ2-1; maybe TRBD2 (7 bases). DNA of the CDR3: TGTGCCAGCAGTTACTGGGGGGGGGCGACCTACAATGAGCAGTTCTTC. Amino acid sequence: CASSYWGGATYNEQFF.